A single TCR beta chain is shown here with its context. No antigen is known for it. Preparation of the TCRbeta library used unique molecular identifiers. TCRdb reprocessed the PCR reads with MiXCR, giving one entry per CDR3 protein. The data show hundreds of thousands of distinct CDR3 sequences, around 15% seen once. The V segment lost 6 bases and the J segment 1 base; nucleotides outside the gene matches: 6. The CDR3 is 14 residues long. Germline V gives CDR1 SQVTM, CDR2 ANQGSEA. The data derive from a study of T-cell reconstitution after alpha-beta-depleted transplantation in children. Whole-study findings and limits: Approximately two months post-transplant, alpha-beta T cells reportedly originated from several hundred expanded graft clones.

The rearrangement uses TRBV29-1 and TRBJ1-1; 9 bases are a match to TRBD1. The starting material was PBMCs, mostly from graft donor cells, obtained 360 days after TCRalphabeta/CD19-depleted stem cell transplant. This sequence originates from a boy under two years old who had a stem cell transplant for Wiskott-Aldrich syndrome, so the T cells may come from the graft donor. CDR3 DNA: TGCAGCGTCCGGACAGGGGAGGAGAACACTGAAGCTTTCTTT. This translates into CSVRTGEENTEAFF.